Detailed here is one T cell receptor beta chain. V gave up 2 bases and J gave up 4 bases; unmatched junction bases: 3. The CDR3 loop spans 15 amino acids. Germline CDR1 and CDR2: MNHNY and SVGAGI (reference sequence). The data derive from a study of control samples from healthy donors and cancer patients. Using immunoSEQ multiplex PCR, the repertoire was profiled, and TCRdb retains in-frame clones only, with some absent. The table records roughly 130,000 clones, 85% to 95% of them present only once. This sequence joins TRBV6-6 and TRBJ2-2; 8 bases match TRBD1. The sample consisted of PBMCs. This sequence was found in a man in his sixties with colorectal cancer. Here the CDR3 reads CASSYNQGATGELFF. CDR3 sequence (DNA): TGTGCCAGCAGTTACAATCAGGGGGCCACCGGGGAGCTGTTTTTT.